This T cell receptor (beta chain) was recorded in a study of T cells expressing NK-cell markers (dated by TCRdb to 2020 to 2022). A note on the overall study: In sorted CD3+CD56+NKG2C+, CD3+CD56+NKG2C- and CD3+CD56-NKG2C+ T-cell subsets from eight or nine donors, TCR beta-chain repertoires were profiled. Among the eight sequenced donors, seven were HCMV-seropositive and one was HCMV-seronegative. Illumina HiSeq 2000/2500, MiSeq or NextSeq was used to sequence libraries as 2 x 150 bp reads. Randomly selected healthy volunteers, three men and five women, were used as the eight sequenced donors. Study-wide conclusions, independent of this receptor: Whether the expanded NKG2C-expressing T cell clones were specific for HCMV antigens was left unclear. Those dominant clonotypes were again the most abundant among CD3+CD56-NKG2C+ cells in a handful of donors, at about 28.3-65%. For several donors, the dominant CD3+CD56+NKG2C+ clonotypes were among the top 10 CD8+ clonotypes and accounted for about 1.0-8% of CD8+ T cells.

Reads for this sample came from an Illumina HiSeq 2000. The TCR beta cDNA libraries were made using 5'RACE template switching, a step that added both a universal primer site and unique molecular identifiers. Synthesis of cDNA was primed from the TCR beta constant segment and was followed by two consecutive PCR amplification steps. Per the original workflow: MIGEC was used to demultiplex reads and group the reads by UMI, and MiTCR was used to assemble and quantify clonotypes. To remove erroneous sequences, TCR cDNA sequences were retained only when supported by two or more reads. Downstream repertoire analysis used the tcR package, and clonotypes were matched across fractions by CDR3 nucleotide sequence plus V segment. VDJmatch was used to annotate antigen specificity against VDJdb, with one amino acid substitution in CDR3 permitted. TCRdb reprocessed the reads and assigns one entry to each CDR3 protein sequence, leaving out DNA. TCRdb, rather than the study authors, made the V and J calls. This sample's clone table shows about 390,000 distinct CDR3 sequences. The ten largest clones take up around 10% of the sample.

Taken from the germline V gene, the CDR1 and CDR2 loops are LGHNT and FRNRAP. Taken from cysteine to phenylalanine, the CDR3 has 16 residues. The DNA is not on file. HCMV-specific IgG was detected in serum with a commercial ELISA kit to determine HCMV serostatus. Ficoll density gradient centrifugation was used to isolate peripheral blood mononuclear cells from blood. As for this clonotype: The clone's antigen remains unknown.

The chain joins TRBV12-5 to TRBJ1-5; there is no DNA to check the TCRdb D call of TRBD1. The sequence was collected from a woman aged 50 to 60 in good health. Donor details come from another sample of the same person, matched by shared clones. The sample taken for sequencing was blood T cells: a sorted CD56 or NKG2C T cell subset, CD4+ or CD8+ T cells, or bulk PBMC T cells (not recorded which). The CDR3 loop reads CASGLLIGADNQPQHF. Full variable domain (CDR3 extended with the reference TRBV12-5 and TRBJ1-5 proteins): DARVTQTPRHKVTEMGQEVTMRCQPILGHNTVFWYRQTMMQGLELLAYFRNRAPLDDSGMPKDRFSAEMPDATLATLKIQPSEPRDSAVYFCASGLLIGADNQPQHFGDGTRLSIL.